One and the same sample provided the 25 T cell receptor beta chains below, sequenced in a study of beta chain features in type 1 diabetes. The sequenced template was cDNA made from the entire isolated RNA. Profiled with immunoSEQ multiplex PCR; TCRdb holds only in-frame clones, not every one. The table has over 300,000 clones, 7% to 9% seen once. The sequenced sample was central memory CD4+ T cells from blood. These receptors originate from a woman under 30 in good health.

V and J are TRBV5-1 and TRBJ2-3; the match to TRBD2 covers 11 bases. This CDR3 has 16 amino acids. Germline V gives CDR1 SGHRS, CDR2 YFSETQ. V trimming: 4 bases; J trimming: 6 bases; junction bases outside the gene matches: 10. CDR3 nucleotide sequence: TGCGCCAGCAGCATCCTTAGCGGGAGGGCCGCCGATACGCAGTATTTT. Its translation is CASSILSGRAADTQYF.

The rearrangement uses TRBV7-8 and TRBJ2-1; 9 nucleotides match TRBD1. The V gene's germline CDR1 is SGHVS and CDR2 FQNEAQ. CDR3 size: 14 residues. Trimming removed 5 bases from V and 6 bases from J; junction bases left unmatched: 5. CDR3 sequence (DNA): TGTGCCAGCAGCATTGACAGGGGGGTCAATGAGCAGTTCTTC. This encodes CASSIDRGVNEQFF.

This rearrangement joins TRBV7-2 to TRBJ2-6; D not certain. This CDR3 spans 15 amino acids. V dropped 3 bases and J dropped 0 bases, with 6 bases sitting between them. Germline V CDR1 and CDR2: SGHTA, FQGNSA. Written as DNA, the CDR3 is TGTGCCAGCAGCTTTTTGACCTCTGGGGCCAACGTCCTGACTTTC. Its translation is CASSFLTSGANVLTF. Looking up the rest from reference TRBV7-2 and TRBJ2-6 gives the full variable domain: GAGVSQSPSNKVTEKGKDVELRCDPISGHTALYWYRQSLGQGLEFLIYFQGNSAPDKSGLPSDRFSAERTGGSVSTLTIQRTQQEDSAVYLCASSFLTSGANVLTFGAGSRLTVL.

This clone has just a few counts. This chain connects TRBV15 to TRBJ2-7; 8 bases agree with TRBD1. The CDR3 contains 15 residues. Germline CDR1 is LNHNV and CDR2 is YYDKDF (reference sequence). Trimming at V came to 3 bases and at J to 0 bases, leaving 4 bases not matched to a gene. The CDR3 region is CATSSPGQGSYEQYF. As DNA, the CDR3 is TGTGCCACCAGCAGCCCCGGACAGGGCTCCTACGAGCAGTACTTC. Variable domain in full (rest from reference TRBV15 and TRBJ2-7): DAMVIQNPRYQVTQFGKPVTLSCSQTLNHNVMYWYQQKSSQAPKLLFHYYDKDFNNEADTPDNFQSRRPNTSFCFLDIRSPGLGDTAMYLCATSSPGQGSYEQYFGPGTRLTVT.

This clone was found a few times. The chain has TRBV28 and TRBJ2-3; 12 positions agree with TRBD2. V gave up 5 bases and J gave up 7 bases; unmatched junction bases: 7. CDR3 size: 15 residues. From germline, CDR1 is MDHEN and CDR2 SYDVKM. The CDR3 loop reads CASSILAGGRYTQYF. Here the CDR3 DNA reads TGTGCCAGCAGTATCCTAGCGGGAGGGCGGTATACGCAGTATTTT.

The V gene is TRBV2, the J gene TRBJ2-5; 7 bases match TRBD2. The V gene end was trimmed by 1 base and the J gene end by 7 bases; junction bases not matched to a gene: 3. The CDR3 length is 13 residues. Germline lookup yields CDR1 SNHLY and CDR2 FYNNEI. The CDR3 reads CASSEGLATTQYF. The CDR3 nucleotides read TGTGCCAGCAGTGAAGGACTAGCAACGACCCAGTACTTC.

This clone was observed at least ten times. This chain connects TRBV7-9 to TRBJ2-1; 10 nucleotides match TRBD2. The CDR3 totals 15 residues. Germline lookup yields CDR1 SEHNR and CDR2 FQNEAQ (reference sequence). Losses at the gene ends were 5 bases for V and 6 bases for J; bases not matched to a gene: 7. DNA of the CDR3: TGTGCCAGCAGCGTCCTAGCGGGAGATGTCAATGAGCAGTTCTTC. Its protein product is CASSVLAGDVNEQFF.

Concerning this clone itself: The same CDR3 is also encoded by other DNA sequences in this sample. The chain has TRBV7-2 and TRBJ1-1, with D hard to call. The length of the CDR3 is 13 residues. Germline V gives CDR1 SGHTA, CDR2 FQGNSA. V was shortened by 6 bases and J by 0 bases, with 8 bases between the two germline ends. For the CDR3, the DNA is TGTGCCAGCAGTTACCACATGAACACTGAAGCTTTCTTT. As protein: CASSYHMNTEAFF.

This clone was picked up a small number of times. This chain connects TRBV10-3 to TRBJ2-6; a weak D match, TRBD1 (5 bases). This CDR3 has 19 amino acids. V lost 10 bases, J lost 2 bases, and 27 bases lay in between. CDR1 and CDR2 (germline): ENHRY, SYGVKD. CDR3 residues: CATPQNNITGPAGANVLTF. The CDR3 DNA reads as TGTGCCACTCCTCAAAATAATATTACAGGCCCCGCTGGGGCCAACGTCCTGACTTTC.

CDR3 in DNA: TGCGCCAGCAGCCAAGGGACAGGGGCGAGGGAGCAGTACTTC. Its translation is CASSQGTGAREQYF. The chain links TRBV5-1 to TRBJ2-7; 10 nucleotides line up with TRBD1. CDR1 SGHRS and CDR2 YFSETQ come from the germline V gene. J gave up 7 bases and V 4 bases, and 8 bases lay outside the gene matches. The CDR3 covers 14 residues.

The chain has TRBV7-3 and TRBJ1-1; tentatively, D is TRBD1 (5 bases). This CDR3 is 13 amino acids long. From germline, CDR1 is SGHTA and CDR2 FQGTGA. V was clipped by 5 bases and J by 1 base, with 8 bases between them. The CDR3 here is CASSPGANTEAFF. CDR3 bases: TGTGCCAGCAGCCCCGGGGCGAACACTGAAGCTTTCTTT.

This chain uses TRBV18 with TRBJ1-2; 9 bases fit TRBD1. The germline gives CDR1 KGHSH, CDR2 LQKENI. V dropped 2 bases and J dropped 6; count of bases not matched to a gene: 10. The CDR3 has 16 amino acids. In DNA form, the CDR3 reads TGTGCCAGCTCACCATTGGACAGGGGTCGAAAGGATGGCTACACCTTC. This encodes CASSPLDRGRKDGYTF.

This clone has a count of ten or more. The chain has TRBV5-6 and TRBJ2-1; 7 bases are shared with TRBD2. This CDR3 has 16 residues. Germline V lookup: CDR1 SGHDT, CDR2 YYEEEE. V gave up 1 base and J gave up 6 bases; unmatched junction bases: 10. In nucleotides, the CDR3 is TGTGCCAGCAGCTTGTTGTCTTGGGAGGGACGCAATGAGCAGTTCTTC. Its translation is CASSLLSWEGRNEQFF.

This clone appeared many times. The J gene is TRBJ2-1, the V gene TRBV28, with D possibly being TRBD2 (6 bases). Germline V gene data show CDR1 as MDHEN and CDR2 as SYDVKM. V was cut by 8 bases and J by 0 bases, with 14 bases left in between. The CDR3 contains 15 residues. CDR3 DNA: TGTGCCAGCTTGGGACTTCTGAGCTCCTACAATGAGCAGTTCTTC. As protein: CASLGLLSSYNEQFF.

This rearrangement joins TRBV19 to TRBJ1-2, with D hard to call. Between the trimmed V and J ends, which lost 3 bases and 0 bases, there was a span of 11 bases. The germline V gene encodes CDR1 LNHDA and CDR2 SQIVND (reference sequence). The CDR3 loop spans 15 amino acids. CDR3 DNA: TGTGCCAGTAGTATCCGATTGGAAGCTAACTATGGCTACACCTTC. Protein: CASSIRLEANYGYTF.

This sequence joins TRBV10-1 and TRBJ2-3; no clear D gene. This CDR3 has 13 amino acids. V was pared by 3 bases and J by 0 bases, with 4 bases between. Germline CDR1 and CDR2: WNHNN and SYGVQD (reference sequence). The CDR3 spells CASSDDSTDTQYF. CDR3 nucleotide sequence: TGCGCCAGCAGTGATGATAGCACAGATACGCAGTATTTT.

In its sample, this clone was seen once. A much larger clone lies one base from this, so it may be a read error. Different DNA sequences within this sample yield the same CDR3. The V and J genes are TRBV15 and TRBJ2-1; no clear D gene. Germline-derived CDR1 and CDR2 are LNHNV and YYDKDF (reference sequence). The CDR3 totals 11 residues. Trimming took 4 bases from V and 5 from J, leaving 3 bases between them. This CDR3 is CATSKHNEQFF. Written as DNA, the CDR3 is TGTGCCACCAGCAAGCACAATGAGCAGTTCTTC.

This clone was observed a few times. The chain has TRBV6-5 and TRBJ2-3; 7 nucleotides align to TRBD2. Looked up from germline, CDR1 is MNHEY and CDR2 is SVGAGI. The CDR3 has 14 residues. Losses at the gene ends were 6 bases for V and 7 bases for J; bases not matched to a gene: 10. The chain's CDR3 is CASSPGGRLYTQYF. The CDR3 DNA sequence: TGTGCCAGCAGCCCGGGCGGGAGACTCTATACGCAGTATTTT.

The chain recombines TRBV25-1 with TRBJ2-3; D call uncertain. V gave up 3 bases and J gave up 0 bases, with 13 bases separating them. Looked up from germline, CDR1 is MGHDK and CDR2 is SYGVNS. This CDR3 comprises 16 residues. The CDR3 sequence is CASSDSVRKSTDTQYF. The CDR3 DNA sequence: TGTGCCAGCAGTGATAGTGTCAGAAAGAGCACAGATACGCAGTATTTT.

The CDR3 region has the DNA TGCGCCAGCAGCCATAGCGGGAGGGTCCGTGATAATGAGCAGTTCTTC. The encoded protein is CASSHSGRVRDNEQFF. V gene TRBV4-3 combines with J gene TRBJ2-1; TRBD2 agrees at 11 bases. Trimming took 3 bases from V and 7 from J; bases not matched to a gene: 8. Germline values: CDR1 LGHNA, CDR2 YSLEER. The CDR3 extends over 16 amino acids.

This clone was found a few times. The J gene is TRBJ2-5, the V gene TRBV25-1; D remains ambiguous. The CDR3 consists of 16 residues. Trimming stripped 4 bases from V and 4 bases from J, with 19 bases between. Germline CDR1 and CDR2: MGHDK and SYGVNS. In nucleotides, the CDR3 is TGTGCCAGCAGTGGCCTTGGGCACAAGGTTGGAGAGACCCAGTACTTC. Translation gives CASSGLGHKVGETQYF.

This clone was seen ten or more times. The gene calls are TRBV29-1 and TRBJ2-1; the D gene is possibly TRBD1 (5 bases). There are 10 residues in the CDR3. Germline V gene lookup returns CDR1 SQVTM and CDR2 ANQGSEA. Deletions cut 8 bases from V and 6 bases from J, with 8 bases between. The DNA for the CDR3 is TGCAGCACCCAGGGCAATGAGCAGTTCTTC. Encoded protein: CSTQGNEQFF.

V and J are TRBV6-5 and TRBJ1-1; D is unresolved. V lost 6 bases to trimming and J lost 1 base, with 9 bases between them. CDR1 is MNHEY, CDR2 SVGAGI, per germline. The CDR3 has 13 amino acids. The CDR3 nucleotides read TGTGCCAGCAGCGGACTCACGAACACTGAAGCTTTCTTT. This codes for CASSGLTNTEAFF.

Ten or more counts support this clone. The chain uses TRBV18 and TRBJ1-5; 7 bases fit TRBD1. The CDR3 extends over 14 amino acids. Germline loops: CDR1 KGHSH, CDR2 LQKENI. The ends lost 4 bases at V and 1 base at J; junction bases unmatched: 1. CDR3 amino acids: CASSQDRSNQPQHF. The CDR3 DNA reads as TGTGCCAGCTCACAGGACAGGAGCAATCAGCCCCAGCATTTT.

The chain has TRBV2 and TRBJ2-5; 9 bases fit TRBD1. J was trimmed by 4 bases and V by 5 bases; bases with no gene match: 2. The germline V gene has CDR1 SNHLY and CDR2 FYNNEI. The CDR3 is made up of 13 amino acids. CDR3 nucleotides: TGTGCCAGCAGTACGGGACAGGGAGAGACCCAGTACTTC. Protein: CASSTGQGETQYF.